These T cell receptor beta chains were read from a single sample in a study of cytomegalovirus exposure and HLA in healthy donors. Measured with immunoSEQ multiplex PCR; TCRdb has only the in-frame clones, and not every one. The table includes 66,000 or so clones, approximately 88% detected once. The sample was PBMCs. Receptors originate from a man younger than 45 in good health and CMV-seropositive. Both conserved end residues are part of each CDR3. Fields, in order: J gene, V gene, CDR3 protein.

TRBJ2-6,TRBV30,CAWKIAGANVLTF
TRBJ1-1,TRBV6-5,CASSYSSNTEAFF
TRBJ1-1,TRBV11-3,CASSLDSWGENTEAFF
TRBJ1-1,TRBV27,CASRTLGTGEAFF
TRBJ2-5,TRBV2,CASSYQGQEGTQYF
TRBJ2-3,TRBV19,CASGLAGGGDTQYF
TRBJ1-1,TRBV2,CATFARTGDNTEAFF
TRBJ2-1,TRBV27,CASSFLTSGRATYNEQFF
TRBJ1-4,TRBV18,CASSLSGEKLFF
TRBJ2-1,TRBV6-4,CASSRTGVNEQFF
TRBJ1-5,TRBV7-2,CASSLMQGQPQHF
TRBJ1-4,TRBV11-2,CASSKQGAQLEKLFF
TRBJ1-6,TRBV30,CAWSPFGTANSPLHF
TRBJ2-2,TRBV27,CASTGWGGGSGELFF
TRBJ2-5,TRBV2,CASSGDSQETQYF
TRBJ2-2,TRBV9,CASSVNGGRGTGELFF
TRBJ1-1,TRBV27,CASSFPGNTEAFF
TRBJ1-1,TRBV7-9,CASSLSGRPNTEAFF
TRBJ1-6,TRBV18,CASSPASSYNSPLHF
TRBJ2-4,TRBV29-1,CSVEDGVGLAKNIQYF
TRBJ1-2,TRBV6-1,CATTGGPSGYGYTF
TRBJ2-1,TRBV19,CASSRTSGTNNEQFF
TRBJ1-2,TRBV28,CASRSGGYGYTF
TRBJ2-1,TRBV19,CASSIRASGKHEQFF
TRBJ1-5,TRBV28,CASSLVEQGNQPQHF
TRBJ2-1,TRBV29-1,CSVEDEVSLGNEQFF
TRBJ2-7,TRBV5-8,CASSFTGTGGYEQYF
TRBJ2-7,TRBV6-5,CASSYLASGTSKVVYF
TRBJ2-3,TRBV27,CASSLSGVLGISTDTQYF
TRBJ1-2,TRBV18,CASSRLRGRGVGYTF
TRBJ1-2,TRBV29-1,CSVADRPWDSGYTF
TRBJ2-7,TRBV6-1,CASSDRTPPEQYF
TRBJ2-1,TRBV28,CASSPLDYNEQFF
TRBJ2-1,TRBV5-4,CASSSLQREGWGNEQFF
TRBJ1-5,TRBV7-9,CASSPGEGPQHF
TRBJ1-2,TRBV15,CATSSLGQGRDYGYTF
TRBJ2-7,TRBV19,CASSIGPNYEQYF
TRBJ2-1,TRBV28,CASSRPGQGVYNEQFF
TRBJ2-1,TRBV6-1,CASSDRTNEQFF
TRBJ2-7,TRBV9,CASSVEDAVYEQYF
TRBJ1-1,TRBV6-1,CASSLNWEGNTEAFF
TRBJ2-7,TRBV7-2,CASSLAGGSSYEQYF
TRBJ2-1,TRBV5-1,CASSLDVGLGEQFF
TRBJ2-7,TRBV21-1,CASIQPKGYEQYF
TRBJ1-6,TRBV27,CASSTGGNSPLHF
TRBJ2-5,TRBV19,CASSMDTGYQETQYF
TRBJ2-1,TRBV25-1,CASSVAGVGNEQFF
TRBJ1-5,TRBV28,CASRGQGLSQPQHF
TRBJ2-4,TRBV6-5,CASRGQAQNIQYF
TRBJ1-3,TRBV27,CASRDRSITNTIYF
TRBJ2-7,TRBV28,CASRLAALSYEQYF
TRBJ2-2,TRBV10-1,CASSDRDTGELFF
TRBJ2-7,TRBV29-1,CSTRDSPLDEQYF
TRBJ1-3,TRBV12-5,CASGLFRDRDGNTIYF
TRBJ2-3,TRBV5-1,CASSSVISTDTQYF
TRBJ2-2,TRBV9,CASSVSGENTGELFF
TRBJ2-1,TRBV7-9,CASSSPSNYNEQFF
TRBJ2-5,TRBV27,CASSLQPSGRGETQYF
TRBJ2-7,TRBV28,CASSLTREPYEQYF
TRBJ2-2,TRBV7-8,CASSLLSVIATGELFF